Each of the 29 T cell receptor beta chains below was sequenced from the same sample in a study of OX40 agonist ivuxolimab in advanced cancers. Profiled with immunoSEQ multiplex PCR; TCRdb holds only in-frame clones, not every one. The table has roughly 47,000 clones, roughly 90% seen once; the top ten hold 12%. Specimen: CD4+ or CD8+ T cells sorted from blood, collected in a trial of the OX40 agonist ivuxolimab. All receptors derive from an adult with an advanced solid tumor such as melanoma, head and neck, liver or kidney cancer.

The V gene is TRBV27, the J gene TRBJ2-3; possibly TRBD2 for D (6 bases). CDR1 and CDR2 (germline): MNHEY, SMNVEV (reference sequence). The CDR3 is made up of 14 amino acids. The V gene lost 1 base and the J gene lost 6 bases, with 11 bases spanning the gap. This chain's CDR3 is CASSLWGVPDTQYF. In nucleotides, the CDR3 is TGTGCCAGCAGTTTATGGGGGGTCCCGGATACGCAGTATTTT.

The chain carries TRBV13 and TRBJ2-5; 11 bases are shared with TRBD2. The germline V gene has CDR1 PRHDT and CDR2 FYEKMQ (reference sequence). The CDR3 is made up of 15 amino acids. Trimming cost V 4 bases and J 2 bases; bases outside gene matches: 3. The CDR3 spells CASSSSGGTQETQYF. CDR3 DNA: TGTGCCAGCAGCTCTAGCGGGGGGACGCAAGAGACCCAGTACTTC.

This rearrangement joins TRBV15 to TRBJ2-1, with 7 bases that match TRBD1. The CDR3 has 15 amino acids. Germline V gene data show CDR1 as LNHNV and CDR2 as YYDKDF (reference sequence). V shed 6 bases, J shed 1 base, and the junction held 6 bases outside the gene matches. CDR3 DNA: TGTGCCACCAGTCGAACACAGGGGTCCTACAATGAGCAGTTCTTC. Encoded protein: CATSRTQGSYNEQFF.

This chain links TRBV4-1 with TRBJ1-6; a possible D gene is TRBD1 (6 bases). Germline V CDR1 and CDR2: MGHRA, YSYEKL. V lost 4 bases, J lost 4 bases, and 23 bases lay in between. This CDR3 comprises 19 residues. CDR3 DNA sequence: TGCGCCAGCAGCCCCCGGACAGAAGAGGAGGGATATTATAATTCACCCCTCCACTTT. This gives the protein CASSPRTEEEGYYNSPLHF.

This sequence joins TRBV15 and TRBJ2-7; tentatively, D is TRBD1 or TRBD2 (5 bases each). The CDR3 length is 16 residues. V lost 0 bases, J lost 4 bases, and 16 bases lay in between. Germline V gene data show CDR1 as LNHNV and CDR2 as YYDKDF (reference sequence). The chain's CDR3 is CATSRDRGADFYEQYF. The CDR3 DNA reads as TGTGCCACCAGCAGAGATCGGGGCGCGGACTTTTACGAGCAGTACTTC.

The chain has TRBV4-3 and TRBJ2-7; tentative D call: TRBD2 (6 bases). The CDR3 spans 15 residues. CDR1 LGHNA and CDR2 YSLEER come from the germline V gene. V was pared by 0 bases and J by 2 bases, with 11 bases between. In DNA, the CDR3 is TGCGCCAGCAGCCAAGAAGGTAGCGGAGCCTACGAGCAGTACTTC. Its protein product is CASSQEGSGAYEQYF.

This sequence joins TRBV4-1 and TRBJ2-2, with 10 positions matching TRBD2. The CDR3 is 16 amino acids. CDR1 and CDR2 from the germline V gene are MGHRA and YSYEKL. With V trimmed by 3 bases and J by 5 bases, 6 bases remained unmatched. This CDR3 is CASSQGMGLATGELFF. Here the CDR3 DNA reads TGCGCCAGCAGCCAGGGAATGGGACTAGCGACCGGGGAGCTGTTTTTT.

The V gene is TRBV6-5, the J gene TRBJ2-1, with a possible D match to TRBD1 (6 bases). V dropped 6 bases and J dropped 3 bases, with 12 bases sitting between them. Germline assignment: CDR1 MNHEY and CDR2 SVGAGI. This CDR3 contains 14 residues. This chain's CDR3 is CASSHGDNYNEQFF. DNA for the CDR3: TGTGCCAGCAGCCACGGGGACAACTACAATGAGCAGTTCTTC.

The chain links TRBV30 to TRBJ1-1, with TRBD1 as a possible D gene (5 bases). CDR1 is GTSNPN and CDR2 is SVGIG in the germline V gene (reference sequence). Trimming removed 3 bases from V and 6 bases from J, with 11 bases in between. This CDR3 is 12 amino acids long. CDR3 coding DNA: TGTGCCTGGAGGGGGGGAGTTGCTGAAGCTTTCTTT. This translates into CAWRGGVAEAFF.

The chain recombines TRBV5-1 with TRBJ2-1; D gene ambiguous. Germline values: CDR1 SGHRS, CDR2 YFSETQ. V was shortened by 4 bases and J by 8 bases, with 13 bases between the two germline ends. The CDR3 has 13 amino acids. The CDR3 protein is CASSPQFADEQFF. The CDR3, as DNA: TGCGCCAGCAGCCCCCAGTTTGCGGATGAGCAGTTCTTC.

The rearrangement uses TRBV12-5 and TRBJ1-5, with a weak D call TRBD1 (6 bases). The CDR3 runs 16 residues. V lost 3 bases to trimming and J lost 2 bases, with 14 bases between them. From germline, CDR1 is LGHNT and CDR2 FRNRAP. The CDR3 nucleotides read TGTGCTAGTGGTTTTTTAGTGGACAGCCGCAATCAGCCCCAGCATTTT. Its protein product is CASGFLVDSRNQPQHF.

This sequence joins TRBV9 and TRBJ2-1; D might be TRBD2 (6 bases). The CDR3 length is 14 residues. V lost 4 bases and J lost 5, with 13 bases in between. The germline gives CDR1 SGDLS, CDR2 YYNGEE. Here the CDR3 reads CASSSRRDHNEQFF. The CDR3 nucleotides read TGTGCCAGCAGCTCCCGGCGGGACCACAATGAGCAGTTCTTC. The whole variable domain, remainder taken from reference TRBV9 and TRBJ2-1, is DSGVTQTPKHLITATGQRVTLRCSPRSGDLSVYWYQQSLDQGLQFLIQYYNGEERAKGNILERFSAQQFPDLHSELNLSSLELGDSALYFCASSSRRDHNEQFFGPGTRLTVL.

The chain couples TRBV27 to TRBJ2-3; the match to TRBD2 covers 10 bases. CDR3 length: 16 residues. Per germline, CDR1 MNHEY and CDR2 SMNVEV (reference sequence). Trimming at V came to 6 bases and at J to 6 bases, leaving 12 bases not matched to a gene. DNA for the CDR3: TGTGCCAGCAGCAGCCCAGCGGGAGGGTTTGGTGATACGCAGTATTTT. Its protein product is CASSSPAGGFGDTQYF.

The CDR3 loop is CATLETDTQYF. The DNA of the CDR3 is TGTGCCACCCTAGAGACAGATACGCAGTATTTT. The genes are TRBV10-3 and TRBJ2-3, with no clear D. Deletions cut 10 bases from V and 3 bases from J, with 8 bases between. The CDR3 has 11 residues. Germline-derived CDR1 and CDR2 are ENHRY and SYGVKD.

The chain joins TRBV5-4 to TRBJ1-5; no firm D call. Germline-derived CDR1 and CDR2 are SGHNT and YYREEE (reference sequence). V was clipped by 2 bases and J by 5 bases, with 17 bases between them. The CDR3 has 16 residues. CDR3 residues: CASSFMTAGFHQPQHF. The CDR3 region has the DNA TGTGCCAGCAGCTTTATGACGGCCGGGTTCCATCAGCCCCAGCATTTT.

The CDR3 nucleotides read TGTGCCTTTTTGCAGGATGAGCAGTTCTTC. Translated: CAFLQDEQFF. The chain carries TRBV30 and TRBJ2-1; D not certain. Deletions cut 7 bases from V and 8 bases from J, with 9 bases between. Germline-derived CDR1 and CDR2 are GTSNPN and SVGIG (reference sequence). CDR3 length equals 10 residues.

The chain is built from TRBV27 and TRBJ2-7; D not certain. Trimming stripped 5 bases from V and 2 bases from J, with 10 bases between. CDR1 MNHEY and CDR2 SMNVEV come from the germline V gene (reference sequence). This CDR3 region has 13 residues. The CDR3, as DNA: TGTGCCAGCAGTCCGACATCCACCTACGAGCAGTACTTC. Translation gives CASSPTSTYEQYF.

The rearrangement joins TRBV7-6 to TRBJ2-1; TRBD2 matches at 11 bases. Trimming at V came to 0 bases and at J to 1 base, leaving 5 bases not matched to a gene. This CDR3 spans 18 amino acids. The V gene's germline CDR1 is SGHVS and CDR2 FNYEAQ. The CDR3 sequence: CASSLAATSGGSYNEQFF. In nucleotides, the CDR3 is TGTGCCAGCAGCTTAGCCGCTACTAGCGGGGGTTCCTACAATGAGCAGTTCTTC.

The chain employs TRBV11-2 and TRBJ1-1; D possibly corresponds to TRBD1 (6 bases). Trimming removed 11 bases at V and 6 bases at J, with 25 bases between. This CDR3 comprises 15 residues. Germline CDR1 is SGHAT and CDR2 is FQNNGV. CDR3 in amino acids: CAALSADRFGSEAFF. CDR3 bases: TGTGCCGCCTTGAGCGCCGACAGGTTTGGCTCTGAAGCTTTCTTT.

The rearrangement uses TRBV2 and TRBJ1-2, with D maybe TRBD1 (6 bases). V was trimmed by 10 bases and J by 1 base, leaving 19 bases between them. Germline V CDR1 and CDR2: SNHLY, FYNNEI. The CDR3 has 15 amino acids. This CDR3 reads CATSRGGTINYGYTF. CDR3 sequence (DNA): TGTGCCACCTCCAGGGGAGGGACTATTAACTATGGCTACACCTTC.

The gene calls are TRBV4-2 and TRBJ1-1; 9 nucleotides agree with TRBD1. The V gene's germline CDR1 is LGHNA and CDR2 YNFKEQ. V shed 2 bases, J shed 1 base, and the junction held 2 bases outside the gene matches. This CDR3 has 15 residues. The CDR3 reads CASSQPTGGNTEAFF. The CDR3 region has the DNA TGTGCCAGCAGCCAACCGACAGGGGGGAACACTGAAGCTTTCTTT.

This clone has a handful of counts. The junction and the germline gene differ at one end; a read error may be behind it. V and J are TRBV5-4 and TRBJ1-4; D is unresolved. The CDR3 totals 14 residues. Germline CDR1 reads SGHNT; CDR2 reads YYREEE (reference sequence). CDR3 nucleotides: TGCGCCAGCAGCCAAGTCATGTTTTGGAGGCGGCTGTTTTTT. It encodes CASSQVMFWRRLFF. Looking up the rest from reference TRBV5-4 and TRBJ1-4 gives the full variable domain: ETGVTQSPTHLIKTRGQQVTLRCSSQSGHNTVSWYQQALGQGPQFIFQYYREEENGRGNFPPRFSGLQFPNYSSELNVNALELDDSALYLCASSQVMFWRRLFFGSGTQLSVL.

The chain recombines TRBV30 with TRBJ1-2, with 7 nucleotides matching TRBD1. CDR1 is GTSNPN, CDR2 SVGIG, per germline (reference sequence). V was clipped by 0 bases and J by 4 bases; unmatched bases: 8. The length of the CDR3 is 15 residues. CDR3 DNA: TGTGCCTGGAGTGTAAACGACAGGGTAATCTATGGCTACACCTTC. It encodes CAWSVNDRVIYGYTF. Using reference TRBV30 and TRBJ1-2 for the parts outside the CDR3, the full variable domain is SQTIHQWPATLVQPVGSPLSLECTVEGTSNPNLYWYRQAAGRGLQLLFYSVGIGQISSEVPQNLSASRPQDRQFILSSKKLLLSDSGFYLCAWSVNDRVIYGYTFGSGTRLTVV.

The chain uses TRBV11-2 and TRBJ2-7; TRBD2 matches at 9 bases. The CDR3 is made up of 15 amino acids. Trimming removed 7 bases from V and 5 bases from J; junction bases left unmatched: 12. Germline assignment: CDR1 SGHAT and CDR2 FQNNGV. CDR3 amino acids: CASTNPGLASHEQYF. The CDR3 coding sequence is TGTGCCAGCACAAATCCGGGACTAGCTAGCCACGAGCAGTACTTC.

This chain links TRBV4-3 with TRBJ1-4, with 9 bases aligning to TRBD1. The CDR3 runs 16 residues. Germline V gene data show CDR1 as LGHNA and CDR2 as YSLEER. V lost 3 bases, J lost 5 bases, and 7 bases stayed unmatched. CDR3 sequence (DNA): TGCGCCAGCAGCCAGGCCGGGACAGGGACGAATGAAAAACTGTTTTTT. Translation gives CASSQAGTGTNEKLFF.

The CDR3 DNA reads as TGTGCCAGCAGCTATAATGGGGACCATGTTTTTTATCAGCCCCAGCATTTT. It is translated as CASSYNGDHVFYQPQHF. The genes are TRBV5-4 and TRBJ1-5; a possible D gene is TRBD1 (5 bases). V shed 3 bases and J shed 5 bases, with 21 bases lying between them. CDR3 length equals 17 residues. Per germline, CDR1 SGHNT and CDR2 YYREEE (reference sequence).

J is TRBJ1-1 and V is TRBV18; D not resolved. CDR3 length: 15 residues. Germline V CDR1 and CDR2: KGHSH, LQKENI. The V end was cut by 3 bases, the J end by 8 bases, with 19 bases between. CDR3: CASSPLATFTEEAFF. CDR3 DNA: TGTGCCAGCTCACCCCTAGCTACGTTCACCGAAGAAGCTTTCTTT.

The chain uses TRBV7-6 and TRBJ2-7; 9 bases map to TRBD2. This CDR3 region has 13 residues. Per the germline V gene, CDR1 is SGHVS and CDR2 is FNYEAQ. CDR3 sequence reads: CAVGAGGGHEQYF. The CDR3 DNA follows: TGTGCTGTGGGTGCGGGAGGGGGCCACGAGCAGTACTTC.

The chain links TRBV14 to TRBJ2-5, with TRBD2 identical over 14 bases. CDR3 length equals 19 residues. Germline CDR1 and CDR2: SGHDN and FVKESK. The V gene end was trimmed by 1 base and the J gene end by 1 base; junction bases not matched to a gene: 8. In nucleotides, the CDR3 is TGTGCCAGCAGCCAAGGCGCGGGACTAGCGGGAGTCTTCCAAGAGACCCAGTACTTC. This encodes CASSQGAGLAGVFQETQYF.